The present entry profiles one T cell receptor (beta chain) with its context. Its antigen is not yet known. Qualities for individual bases were not recorded, and no much larger clone is one base off. Read against the paper, the sample's time point label means: baseline before first vaccination. Vaccinee samples came from UK trials COV001 and COV002, including a single-blind randomized controlled phase 2/3 trial of AZD1222 (ChAdOx1 nCoV-19) in healthy adults. For TCRbeta chain sequencing, PBMC samples were collected from trial participants at day 0 and at day 28 after the second dose. The data were taken from a study of T cell responses to AZD1222 COVID-19 vaccine (dated by TCRdb to the early 2020s). For the wider study: AZD1222 recipients given second doses at about 4 weeks or at about 12 weeks were pooled, since spike-specific TCR depth and breadth were not found to differ between the two schedules. A total of about 230 trial participants underwent TCR sequencing, of whom approximately 210 received two doses of AZD1222 and 26 received two doses of the MenACWY control vaccine. Trial participants were enrolled by age into subgroups of 18-55, 56-69 and 70-plus years, and about 150, 27 and 61 TCR-sequenced participants, respectively, were included in these subgroups.

Paper-wide results and their limitations: Only five to seven AZD1222 recipients were SARS-CoV-2 seropositive at baseline, limiting conclusions about previously exposed vaccinees. Nearly half of unique spike-specific TCRs reportedly recognized epitopes outside regions mutated in the B.1.351 and B.1.1.7 variants. In the small 56-69-year group, the increase in depth fell short of significance, most likely because of low power. Spike-specific TCR breadth and depth rose significantly after two AZD1222 doses compared with day 0 and with MenACWY recipients. The whole spike protein was spanned by vaccine-associated CD4 TCRs, and dominant responses were seen in regions 160-218 and 743-854. Most participants were white British and females outnumbered males, and the authors suggested that clonal diversity may have been underestimated. No day 14 peak-response samples were available, so repertoires were characterized only after the peak T cell response.

Looking up the germline V gene (reference sequence) yields CDR1 LNHDA and CDR2 SQIVND. The CDR3 numbers 12 residues from cysteine through phenylalanine. Only the CDR3 portion is preserved as DNA: 36 bases, with reading frame beginning at the first base. V was cut back by 7 bases and J by 6 bases, leaving a gap of 12 bases between them. The CDR3 regions of human TCRbeta chains were analyzed by immunosequencing. As for the original processing: Repertoire TCRs were matched against a reference library of SARS-CoV-2-specific TCRs generated with the MIRA antigen-specificity platform. Breadth meant the fraction of unique TCRs that were SARS-CoV-2-associated, whereas depth meant the fraction of total T cells that were SARS-CoV-2-associated. Using the MIRA data, each spike-specific TCR was mapped to the spike region that the TCR reacts to and placed in a CD4 or CD8 class. Log10-transformed breadth and depth values were compared by one-way ANOVA with Sidak's multiple comparisons tests. TCRdb provides this immuneACCESS table in a form limited to in-frame rearrangements. Some clones are lacking; in checked studies, under half of them reflect an unresolved V gene, and why the rest are absent is not known. That table gives V, J and clone size, and the DNA gave D and trimming. The table for this sample lists about 140,000 clones; less than 95% of them were counted only once. The top ten constitute 2.5% to 3% of the sample.

The V and J segments used are TRBV19 and TRBJ1-2; too little of a D gene remains to name it. This receptor was taken from an adult in good health. The starting material was peripheral blood, obtained on day 0 of AZD1222 vaccination. The CDR3 region reads CASTGDGHGYTF. The bases read TGTGCCAGTACCGGGGATGGCCATGGCTACACCTTC.